The 5 T cell receptor beta chains presented below share a single source sample, sequenced in a study of T cells in tuberculosis. TCRdb's table, derived via immunoSEQ multiplex PCR, lists solely in-frame clones and lacks some. The sample holds about 40,000 clones; approximately 93% are singletons and the top ten take roughly 4.7%. Indicated time point: new active TB diagnosis, blood taken before or within 7 days of starting treatment. The specimen comprised PBMCs, sampled at tuberculosis diagnosis. The source of these receptors is an adult with tuberculosis.

The chain couples TRBV27 to TRBJ2-1; TRBD2 matches at 12 bases. CDR1 is MNHEY and CDR2 is SMNVEV in the germline V gene (reference sequence). This CDR3 spans 13 amino acids. The V gene end was trimmed by 3 bases and the J gene end by 15 bases; junction bases not matched to a gene: 6. CDR3: CASSFRGLAGLFF. The CDR3 DNA is TGTGCCAGCAGTTTTCGCGGACTAGCGGGGTTGTTCTTC.

The V call is TRBV19, the J call TRBJ2-7; D uncertain. Trimming cost V 1 base and J 6 bases, with 13 bases left between them. Germline V gene sequence: CDR1 LNHDA, CDR2 SQIVND (reference sequence). There are 14 residues in the CDR3. CDR3 nucleotides: TGTGCCAGTAGTATAGGCAGTTTGGAGACCGAGCAGTACTTC. The encoded protein is CASSIGSLETEQYF.

This rearrangement joins TRBV4-1 to TRBJ1-3; D gene unclear. The germline gives CDR1 MGHRA, CDR2 YSYEKL. The germline V and J ends were trimmed by 1 base and 0 bases, with 13 bases remaining between them. This CDR3 has 17 residues. The CDR3 sequence is CASSQGLVRRSGNTIYF. The CDR3 bases are TGCGCCAGCAGCCAAGGTTTGGTCAGGCGCTCTGGAAACACCATATATTTT.

The CDR3 is CSVSDRTMNTEAFF. CDR3 bases: TGCAGCGTTTCTGACAGGACCATGAACACTGAAGCTTTCTTT. The chain links TRBV29-1 to TRBJ1-1; a weak D match, TRBD1 (6 bases). Germline assignment: CDR1 SQVTM and CDR2 ANQGSEA. V was shortened by 5 bases and J by 0 bases, with 13 bases between the two germline ends. The CDR3 loop spans 14 amino acids.

This chain links TRBV5-1 with TRBJ2-7, with D possibly being TRBD1 (6 bases). Per the germline V gene, CDR1 is SGHRS and CDR2 is YFSETQ. The CDR3 is 16 residues long. V shed 0 bases and J shed 3 bases, with 16 bases lying between them. CDR3: CASSLGSAGVFYEQYF. The CDR3 coding sequence is TGCGCCAGCAGCTTGGGGTCGGCAGGGGTTTTCTACGAGCAGTACTTC.